Following are 9 T cell receptor beta chains from one sample sequenced in a study of T-cell reconstitution after alpha-beta-depleted transplantation in children. TCRbeta library preparation incorporated unique molecular identifiers. TCRdb itself ran the PCR reads through MiXCR, one entry per CDR3 protein. The sample carries roughly 120,000 distinct CDR3 sequences, more than 20% recorded once. This material consisted of PBMCs, mostly from graft donor cells, taken 180 days after TCRalphabeta/CD19-depleted stem cell transplant. These receptors originate from a male patient between 2 and 15 years old who had a stem cell transplant for chronic granulomatous disease, so the T cells may come from the graft donor.

This clonotype was detected many times. The V and J genes are TRBV5-1 and TRBJ2-7; possible D gene TRBD1, 6 bases. Germline values: CDR1 SGHRS, CDR2 YFSETQ. Between the trimmed V and J ends, which lost 2 bases and 3 bases, there was a span of 12 bases. This CDR3 has 14 residues. The CDR3: CASSFGTSYYEQYF. In DNA form, the CDR3 reads TGCGCCAGCAGCTTCGGGACATCCTACTACGAGCAGTACTTC.

The V gene is TRBV7-3, the J gene TRBJ2-3; tentatively, D is TRBD2 (6 bases). This CDR3 has 14 residues. V lost 5 bases to trimming and J lost 3 bases, with 12 bases between them. Germline CDR1 SGHTA, CDR2 FQGTGA. CDR3 amino acids: CASSPRGFTDTQYF. Here the CDR3 DNA reads TGTGCCAGCAGCCCTCGGGGGTTTACAGATACGCAGTATTTT.

This clonotype was counted at least ten times. The chain couples TRBV29-1 to TRBJ2-3, with D perhaps TRBD2 (5 bases). V lost 5 bases to trimming and J lost 0 bases, with 9 bases between them. CDR1 is SQVTM, CDR2 ANQGSEA, per germline. The CDR3 consists of 13 residues. The CDR3: CSVSWTSTDTQYF. The CDR3 DNA is TGCAGCGTTTCGTGGACTAGCACAGATACGCAGTATTTT.

Ten or more counts support this clonotype. V and J are TRBV12-3 or TRBV12-4 and TRBJ1-5; tentatively, D is TRBD1 (6 bases). V lost 5 bases and J lost 9, with 17 bases in between. This CDR3 spans 14 amino acids. The CDR3 loop reads CASSLEGGGRPQHF. CDR3 coding DNA: TGTGCCAGCAGTCTAGAGGGGGGGGGACGGCCCCAGCATTTT.

This clonotype was detected ten times or more. V is TRBV29-1 and J is TRBJ2-2; TRBD1 or TRBD2 may be the D gene (5 bases each). The CDR3 is made up of 14 amino acids. Germline V lookup: CDR1 SQVTM, CDR2 ANQGSEA. Trimming removed 4 bases at V and 3 bases at J, with 12 bases between. DNA for the CDR3: TGCAGCGTTGGGGGGAACAGCTACACCGGGGAGCTGTTTTTT. The encoded protein is CSVGGNSYTGELFF.

This clonotype came up many times. The rearrangement joins TRBV27 to TRBJ2-7, with TRBD2 identical over 8 bases. The CDR3 spans 15 residues. Germline V CDR1 and CDR2: MNHEY, SMNVEV (reference sequence). The J segment lost 2 bases and the V segment lost 3 bases, leaving 6 bases of the junction unmatched. Written as DNA, the CDR3 is TGTGCCAGCAGTTTCATTAGCGGGATAGCCTACGAGCAGTACTTC. Its protein product is CASSFISGIAYEQYF.

Only one count was recorded for this clonotype. The genes are TRBV5-1 and TRBJ1-1, with D unclear. Germline CDR1 reads SGHRS; CDR2 reads YFSETQ. The CDR3 contains 14 residues. Trimming cost V 2 bases and J 6 bases, with 14 bases left between them. CDR3 residues: CASSFGPSDPEAFF. The DNA of the CDR3 is TGCGCCAGCAGCTTTGGACCATCAGACCCTGAAGCTTTCTTT.

The chain uses TRBV10-3 and TRBJ2-1; TRBD2 might be the D (5 bases). In germline, CDR1 is ENHRY, CDR2 SYGVKD. The CDR3 spans 14 residues. Trimming stripped 4 bases from V and 8 bases from J, with 15 bases between. The CDR3 reads CAISVLAPADEQFF. CDR3 DNA sequence: TGTGCCATCAGTGTTCTGGCACCAGCGGATGAGCAGTTCTTC.

This clonotype was detected a few times. This chain links TRBV29-1 with TRBJ2-1; perhaps TRBD2 as D (5 bases). The CDR3 has 13 amino acids. Germline CDR1 is SQVTM and CDR2 is ANQGSEA. The V gene lost 3 bases and the J gene lost 7 bases, with 13 bases spanning the gap. CDR3 nucleotide sequence: TGCAGCGTTGAGCTCCGTAGAGGGAATGAGCAGTTCTTC. Its protein product is CSVELRRGNEQFF.